The subject of this entry is one T cell receptor (beta chain). Its antigen is unknown. The sample holds no much larger clone one base away, and base qualities are not on file. This sample is part of a study of T cells after yellow fever vaccination (dated by TCRdb to between 2018 and 2020). For context, the study as a whole: The SMART-Seq v4 Ultra Low Input RNA kit was used to prepare libraries from fractions with low cell numbers. Two healthy male donors, one aged 18 to 30 and one aged 30 to 40 years, were included in the cohort. Blood samples were taken at several timepoints before and after primary and secondary immunization, and bulk PBMC replicates and cell subsets were isolated. To follow T-cell clones before and after both primary and booster YFV17D yellow fever vaccination, bulk TCR alpha and beta repertoires underwent longitudinal sequencing. Broader findings and caveats from the paper: Only two donors were included in the study, so the extent to which the findings can be generalized is limited. Compared with the primary T-cell response, the secondary T-cell response was weaker but faster, peaking on day 5 rather than day 15. FACS-sorted repertoires could contain abundant contaminating clonotypes from the bulk population, so computational filtering was required. Most clones expanded after primary vaccination were re-detected after the booster (approximately 96% of CD4 and around 88% of CD8), suggesting broad memory maintenance. A small fraction of clonotypes showed up in both the CD4 and CD8 compartments, probably as a result of convergent recombination.

TCR cDNA was synthesized by 5'RACE template switching, through which a universal primer site and unique molecular identifiers were introduced. Priming of cDNA synthesis was performed from both the TCR alpha and TCR beta constant segments. Library amplification used two PCR steps, and the second PCR step added sample barcodes and sequencing adapters. Sequencing of libraries was done on Illumina HiSeq 2500 (2x100 bp) or NovaSeq (2x150 bp). On the authors' methods: Demultiplexing of reads and collapsing into UMI consensus sequences were performed with MIGEC, and V(D)J alignment was carried out with MiXCR. Clonotypes responding to the vaccine were identified with edgeR on replicate PBMC samples, with the criteria of FDR below 0.01 and a log2 fold change above 5 up to day 15. Bulk clonotypes were assigned CD4 or CD8 identity according to which sequenced CD4 or CD8 repertoire held them at higher abundance. In TCRdb, the public reads were trimmed at Q25 with fastp and aligned with MiXCR, with productive beta chains retained. Every distinct CDR3 protein forms one entry, paired with its most common genes and DNA. TCRdb's processing, not the study's, gives the V and J calls here. The table for this sample lists 150,000 to 200,000 distinct CDR3 sequences; around 7.2% of them were counted only once. The ten largest clones add up to about 2.5% of the sample.

The treatment or condition label on this specimen signifies: live attenuated yellow fever vaccine strain. A standard Ficoll-Paque protocol was used to isolate PBMCs from peripheral blood. Dynabeads CD4 and CD8 positive selection kits were used to isolate CD4 and CD8 T-cell fractions. RNA was extracted with TriZol from bulk PBMCs, CD4 and CD8 fractions, and dextramer-positive and dextramer-negative fractions. The input for sequencing was CD4+ T cells sorted from PBMCs, taken less than 6 days after the first yellow fever vaccination. This receptor was taken from a man aged 18 to 30 who received the YFV17D yellow fever vaccine.

The CDR3 protein is CASSYRGTGNTIYF. The nucleotides are TGTGCCAGCAGCTACAGGGGAACTGGAAACACCATATATTTT. The chain was built from TRBV6-2 or TRBV6-3 and TRBJ1-3; 7 bases in the junction line up with TRBD1. After removal of 6 bases from V and 2 bases from J, the junction retains 4 bases not matched to a gene. There are 14 amino acids in the CDR3, from cysteine to phenylalanine inclusive. Only the CDR3 part of the read is kept: 42 bases, read in frame from the first base. The CDR1 and CDR2 encoded by the germline V gene are MNHEY and SVGEGT.